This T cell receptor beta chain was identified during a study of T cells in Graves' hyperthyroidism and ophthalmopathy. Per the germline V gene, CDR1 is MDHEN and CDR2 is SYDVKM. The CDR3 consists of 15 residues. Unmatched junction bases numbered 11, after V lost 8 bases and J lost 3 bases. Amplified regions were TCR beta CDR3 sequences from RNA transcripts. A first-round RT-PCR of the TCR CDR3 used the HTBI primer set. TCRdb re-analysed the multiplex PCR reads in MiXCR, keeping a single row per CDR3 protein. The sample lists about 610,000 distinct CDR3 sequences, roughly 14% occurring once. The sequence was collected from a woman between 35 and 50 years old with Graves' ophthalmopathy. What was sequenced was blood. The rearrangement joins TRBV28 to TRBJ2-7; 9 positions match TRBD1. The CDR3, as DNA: TGTGCCAGCGGTGGAACCGGGACAGGGTTCTACGAGCAGTACTTC. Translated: CASGGTGTGFYEQYF. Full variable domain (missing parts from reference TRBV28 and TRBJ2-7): DVKVTQSSRYLVKRTGEKVFLECVQDMDHENMFWYRQDPGLGLRLIYFSYDVKMKEKGDIPEGYSVSREKKERFSLILESASTNQTSMYLCASGGTGTGFYEQYFGPGTRLTVT.